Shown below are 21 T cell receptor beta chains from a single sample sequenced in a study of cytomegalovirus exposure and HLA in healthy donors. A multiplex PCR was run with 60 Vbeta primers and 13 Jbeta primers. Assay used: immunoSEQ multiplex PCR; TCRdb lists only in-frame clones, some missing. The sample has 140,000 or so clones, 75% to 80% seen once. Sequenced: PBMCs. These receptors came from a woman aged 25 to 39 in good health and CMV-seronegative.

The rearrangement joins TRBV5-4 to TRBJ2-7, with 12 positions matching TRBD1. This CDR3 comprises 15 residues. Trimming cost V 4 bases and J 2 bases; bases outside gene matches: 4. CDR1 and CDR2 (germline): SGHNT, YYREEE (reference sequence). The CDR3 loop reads CASSTGQGATYEQYF. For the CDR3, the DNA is TGTGCCAGCAGCACGGGACAGGGGGCGACCTACGAGCAGTACTTC. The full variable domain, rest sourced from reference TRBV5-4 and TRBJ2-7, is ETGVTQSPTHLIKTRGQQVTLRCSSQSGHNTVSWYQQALGQGPQFIFQYYREEENGRGNFPPRFSGLQFPNYSSELNVNALELDDSALYLCASSTGQGATYEQYFGPGTRLTVT.

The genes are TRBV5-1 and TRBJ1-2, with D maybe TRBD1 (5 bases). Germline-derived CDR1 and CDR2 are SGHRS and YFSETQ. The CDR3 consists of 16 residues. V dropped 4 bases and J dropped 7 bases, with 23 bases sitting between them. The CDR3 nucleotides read TGCGCCAGCAGCCCGTCGACAGCCGGGGGTGTCGTTGGCTACACCTTC. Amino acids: CASSPSTAGGVVGYTF.

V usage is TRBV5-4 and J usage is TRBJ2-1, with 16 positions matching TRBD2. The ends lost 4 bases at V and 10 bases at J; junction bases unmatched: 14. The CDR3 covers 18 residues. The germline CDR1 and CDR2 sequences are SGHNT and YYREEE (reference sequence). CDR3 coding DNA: TGTGCCAGCAGCCCCGCCGGGACTAGCGGGGGGGTTTCGAAAGAGCAGTTCTTC. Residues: CASSPAGTSGGVSKEQFF.

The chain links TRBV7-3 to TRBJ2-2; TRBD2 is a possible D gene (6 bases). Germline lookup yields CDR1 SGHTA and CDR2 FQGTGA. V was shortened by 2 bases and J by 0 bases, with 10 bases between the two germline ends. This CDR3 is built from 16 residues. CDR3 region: CASSLHPGANTGELFF. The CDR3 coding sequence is TGTGCCAGCAGCTTACATCCGGGGGCGAACACCGGGGAGCTGTTTTTT.

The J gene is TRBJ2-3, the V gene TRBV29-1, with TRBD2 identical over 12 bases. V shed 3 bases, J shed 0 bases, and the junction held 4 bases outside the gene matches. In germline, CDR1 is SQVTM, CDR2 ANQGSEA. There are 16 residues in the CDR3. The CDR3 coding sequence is TGCAGCGTTGAGAGGACTAGCGGGGCTAGCACAGATACGCAGTATTTT. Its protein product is CSVERTSGASTDTQYF.

CDR3 residues: CASSEIAGNTGELFF. The CDR3 bases are TGTGCCAGCAGTGAAATCGCAGGGAACACCGGGGAGCTGTTTTTT. The V gene is TRBV2, the J gene TRBJ2-2; D gene ambiguous. CDR1 and CDR2 (germline): SNHLY, FYNNEI. Trimming removed 2 bases from V and 1 base from J, with 8 bases in between. The CDR3 is 15 residues long.

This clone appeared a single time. The CDR3 DNA reads TGCGCCAGCAGCTTCCAGGGTAGAGGTGGCTACACCTTC. Amino acid sequence: CASSFQGRGGYTF. This chain links TRBV5-1 with TRBJ1-2; tentative D call: TRBD1 (5 bases). Trimming removed 2 bases from V and 7 bases from J, with 12 bases in between. This CDR3 has 13 residues. Germline V CDR1 and CDR2: SGHRS, YFSETQ.

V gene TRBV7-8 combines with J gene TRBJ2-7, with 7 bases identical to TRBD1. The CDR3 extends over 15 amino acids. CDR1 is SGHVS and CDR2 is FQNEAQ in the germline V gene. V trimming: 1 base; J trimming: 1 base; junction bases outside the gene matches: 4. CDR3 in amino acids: CASSLVGTVSYEQYF. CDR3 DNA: TGTGCCAGCAGCTTAGTAGGGACAGTATCCTACGAGCAGTACTTC.

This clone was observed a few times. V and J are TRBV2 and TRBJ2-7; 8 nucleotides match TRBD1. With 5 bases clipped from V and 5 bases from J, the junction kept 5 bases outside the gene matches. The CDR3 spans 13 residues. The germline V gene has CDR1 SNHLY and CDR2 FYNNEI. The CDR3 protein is CASSKDRDNEQYF. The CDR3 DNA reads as TGTGCCAGCAGTAAGGACAGGGACAACGAGCAGTACTTC.

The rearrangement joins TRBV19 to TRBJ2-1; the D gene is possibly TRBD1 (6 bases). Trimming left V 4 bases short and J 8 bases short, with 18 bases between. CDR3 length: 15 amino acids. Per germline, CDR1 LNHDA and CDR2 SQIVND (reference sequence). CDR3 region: CASSTQGRSIYEQFF. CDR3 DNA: TGTGCCAGTAGTACACAGGGTAGGTCCATCTATGAGCAGTTCTTC.

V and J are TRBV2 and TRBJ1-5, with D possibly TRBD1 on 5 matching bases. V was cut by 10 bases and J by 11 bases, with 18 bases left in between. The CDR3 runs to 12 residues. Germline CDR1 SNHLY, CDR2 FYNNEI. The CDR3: CATSPSGRAQHF. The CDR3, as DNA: TGTGCCACCTCCCCGTCGGGCAGGGCCCAGCATTTT.

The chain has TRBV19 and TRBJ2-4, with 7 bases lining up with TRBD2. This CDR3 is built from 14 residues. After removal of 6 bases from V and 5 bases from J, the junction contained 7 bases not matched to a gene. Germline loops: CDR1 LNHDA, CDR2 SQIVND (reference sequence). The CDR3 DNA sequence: TGTGCCAGTAGCCTGACTGGGGGGGAAAACATTCAGTACTTC. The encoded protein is CASSLTGGENIQYF.

The CDR3 sequence is CAWSTGATNEKLFF. The CDR3 bases are TGTGCCTGGAGTACAGGCGCTACTAATGAAAAACTGTTTTTT. The chain links TRBV30 to TRBJ1-4; maybe TRBD1 (5 bases). This CDR3 has 14 amino acids. Germline CDR1 and CDR2: GTSNPN and SVGIG (reference sequence). V dropped 2 bases and J dropped 2 bases, with 9 bases sitting between them.

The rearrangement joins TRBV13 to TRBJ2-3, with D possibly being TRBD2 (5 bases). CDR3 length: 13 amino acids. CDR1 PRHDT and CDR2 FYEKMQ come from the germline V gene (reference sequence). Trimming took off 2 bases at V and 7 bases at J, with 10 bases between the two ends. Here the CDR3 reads CASSLRGSYTQYF. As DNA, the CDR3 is TGTGCCAGCAGCTTAAGAGGGTCCTATACGCAGTATTTT.

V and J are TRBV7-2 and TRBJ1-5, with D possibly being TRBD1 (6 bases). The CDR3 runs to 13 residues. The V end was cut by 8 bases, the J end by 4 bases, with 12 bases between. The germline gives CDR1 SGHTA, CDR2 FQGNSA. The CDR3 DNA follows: TGTGCCAGCGGGGACAACCGAAATCAGCCCCAGCATTTT. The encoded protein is CASGDNRNQPQHF.

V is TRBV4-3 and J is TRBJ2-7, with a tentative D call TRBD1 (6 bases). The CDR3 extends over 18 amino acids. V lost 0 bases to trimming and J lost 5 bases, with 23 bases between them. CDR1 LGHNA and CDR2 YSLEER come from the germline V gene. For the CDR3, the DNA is TGCGCCAGCAGCCAAGACCTTCCGAACCCGGGACATATCAACGAGCAGTACTTC. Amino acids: CASSQDLPNPGHINEQYF.

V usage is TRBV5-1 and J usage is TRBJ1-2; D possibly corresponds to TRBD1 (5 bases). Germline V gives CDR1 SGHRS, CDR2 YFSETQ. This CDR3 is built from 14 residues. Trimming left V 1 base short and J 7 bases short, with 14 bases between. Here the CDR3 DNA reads TGCGCCAGCAGCTTGCAGGAAGGGGCTGGTGGCTACACCTTC. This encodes CASSLQEGAGGYTF.

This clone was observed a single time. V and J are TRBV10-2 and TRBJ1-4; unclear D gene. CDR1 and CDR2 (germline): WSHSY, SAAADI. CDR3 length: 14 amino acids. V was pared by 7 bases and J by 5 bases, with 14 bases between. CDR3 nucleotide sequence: TGCGCCAGCACCACCAGAGGGAGAAATGAAAAACTGTTTTTT. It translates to CASTTRGRNEKLFF.

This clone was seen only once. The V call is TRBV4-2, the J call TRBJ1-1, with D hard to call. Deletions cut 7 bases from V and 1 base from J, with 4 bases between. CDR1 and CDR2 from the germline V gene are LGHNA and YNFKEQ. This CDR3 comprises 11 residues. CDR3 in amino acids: CASIRNTEAFF. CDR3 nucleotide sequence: TGTGCCAGCATCCGGAACACTGAAGCTTTCTTT.

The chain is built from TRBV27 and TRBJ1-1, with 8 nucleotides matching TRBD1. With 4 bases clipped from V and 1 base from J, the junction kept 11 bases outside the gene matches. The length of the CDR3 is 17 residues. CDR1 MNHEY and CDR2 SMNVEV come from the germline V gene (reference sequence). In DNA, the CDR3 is TGTGCCAGCAGTTCCCTAGGACAGGGTCGGGCGAACACTGAAGCTTTCTTT. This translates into CASSSLGQGRANTEAFF.

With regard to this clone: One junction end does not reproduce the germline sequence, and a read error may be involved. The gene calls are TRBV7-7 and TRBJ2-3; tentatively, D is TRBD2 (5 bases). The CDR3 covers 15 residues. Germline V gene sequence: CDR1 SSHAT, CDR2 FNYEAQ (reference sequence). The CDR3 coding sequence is TGTGCTAGCAGCTTAGGACGATCGGGGACAGATACGCAGTATTTT. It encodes CASSLGRSGTDTQYF.